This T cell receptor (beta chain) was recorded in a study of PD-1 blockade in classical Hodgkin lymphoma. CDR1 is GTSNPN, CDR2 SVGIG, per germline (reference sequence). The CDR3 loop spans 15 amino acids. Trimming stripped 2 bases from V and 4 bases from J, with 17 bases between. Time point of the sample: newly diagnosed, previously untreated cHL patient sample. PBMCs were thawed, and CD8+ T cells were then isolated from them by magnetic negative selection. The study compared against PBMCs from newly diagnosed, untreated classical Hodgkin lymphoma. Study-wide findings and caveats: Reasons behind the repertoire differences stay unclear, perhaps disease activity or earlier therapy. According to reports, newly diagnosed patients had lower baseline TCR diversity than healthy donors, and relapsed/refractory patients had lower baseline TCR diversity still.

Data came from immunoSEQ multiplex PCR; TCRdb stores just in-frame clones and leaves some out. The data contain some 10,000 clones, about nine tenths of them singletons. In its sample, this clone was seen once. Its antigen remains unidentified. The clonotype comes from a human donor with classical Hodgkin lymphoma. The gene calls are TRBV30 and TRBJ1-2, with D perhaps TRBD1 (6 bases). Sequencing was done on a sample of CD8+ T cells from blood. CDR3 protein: CAWSLPGGASYGYTF. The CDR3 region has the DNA TGTGCCTGGAGTTTACCGGGGGGCGCATCCTATGGCTACACCTTC.